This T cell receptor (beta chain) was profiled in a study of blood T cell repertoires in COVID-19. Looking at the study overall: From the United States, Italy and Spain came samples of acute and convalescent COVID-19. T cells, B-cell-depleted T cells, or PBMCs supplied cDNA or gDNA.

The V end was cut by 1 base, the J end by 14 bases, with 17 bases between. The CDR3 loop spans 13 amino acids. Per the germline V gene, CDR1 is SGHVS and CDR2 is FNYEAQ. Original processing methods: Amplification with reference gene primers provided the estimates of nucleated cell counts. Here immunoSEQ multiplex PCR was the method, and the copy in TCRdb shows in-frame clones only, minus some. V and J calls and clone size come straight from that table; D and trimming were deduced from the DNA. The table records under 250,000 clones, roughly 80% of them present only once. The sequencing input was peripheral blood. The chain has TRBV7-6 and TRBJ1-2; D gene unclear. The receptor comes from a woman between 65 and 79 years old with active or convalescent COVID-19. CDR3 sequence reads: CASSLESGGRETF. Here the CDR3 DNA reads TGTGCCAGCAGCTTAGAGTCCGGAGGGCGAGAAACCTTC.